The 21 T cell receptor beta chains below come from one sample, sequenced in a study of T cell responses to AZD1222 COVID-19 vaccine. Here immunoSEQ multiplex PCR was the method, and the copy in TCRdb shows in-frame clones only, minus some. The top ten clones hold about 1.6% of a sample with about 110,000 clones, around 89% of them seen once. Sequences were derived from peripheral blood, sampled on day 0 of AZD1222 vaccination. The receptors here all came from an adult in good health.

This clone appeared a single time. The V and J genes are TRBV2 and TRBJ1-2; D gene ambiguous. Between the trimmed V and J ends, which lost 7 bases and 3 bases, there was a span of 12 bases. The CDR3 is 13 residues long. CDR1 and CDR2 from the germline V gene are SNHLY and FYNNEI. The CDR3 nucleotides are TGTGCCAGCAAGGAGGGTCCCTACTATGGCTACACCTTC. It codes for CASKEGPYYGYTF.

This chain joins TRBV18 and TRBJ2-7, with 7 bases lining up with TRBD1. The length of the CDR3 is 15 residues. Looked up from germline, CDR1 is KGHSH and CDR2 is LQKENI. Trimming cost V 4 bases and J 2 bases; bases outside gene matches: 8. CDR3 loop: CASSHSGQSAYEQYF. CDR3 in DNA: TGTGCCAGCTCACACTCGGGACAGTCAGCCTACGAGCAGTACTTC.

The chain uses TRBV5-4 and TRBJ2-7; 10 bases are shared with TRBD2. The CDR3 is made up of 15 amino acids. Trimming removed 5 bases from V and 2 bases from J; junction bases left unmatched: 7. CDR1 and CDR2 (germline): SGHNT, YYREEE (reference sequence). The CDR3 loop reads CASRLDTSGAYEQYF. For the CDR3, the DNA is TGTGCCAGCAGATTAGATACTAGCGGGGCCTACGAGCAGTACTTC.

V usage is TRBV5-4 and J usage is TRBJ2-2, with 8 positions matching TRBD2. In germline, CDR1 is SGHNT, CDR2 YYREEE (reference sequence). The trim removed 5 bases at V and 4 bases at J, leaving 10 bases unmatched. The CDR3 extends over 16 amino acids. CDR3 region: CASSIKRERFTGELFF. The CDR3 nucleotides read TGTGCCAGCAGTATAAAGCGGGAGAGGTTCACCGGGGAGCTGTTTTTT.

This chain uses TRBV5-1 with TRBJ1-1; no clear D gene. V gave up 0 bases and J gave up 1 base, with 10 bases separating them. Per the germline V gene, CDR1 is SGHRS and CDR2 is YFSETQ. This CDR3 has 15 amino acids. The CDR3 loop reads CASSLAVQSNTEAFF. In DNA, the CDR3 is TGCGCCAGCAGCTTGGCTGTCCAGTCGAACACTGAAGCTTTCTTT.

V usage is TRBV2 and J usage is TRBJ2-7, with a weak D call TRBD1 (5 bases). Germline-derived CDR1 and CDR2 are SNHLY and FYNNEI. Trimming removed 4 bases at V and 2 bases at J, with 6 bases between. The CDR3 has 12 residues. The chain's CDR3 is CASSAGPYEQYF. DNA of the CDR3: TGTGCCAGCAGTGCAGGGCCCTACGAGCAGTACTTC.

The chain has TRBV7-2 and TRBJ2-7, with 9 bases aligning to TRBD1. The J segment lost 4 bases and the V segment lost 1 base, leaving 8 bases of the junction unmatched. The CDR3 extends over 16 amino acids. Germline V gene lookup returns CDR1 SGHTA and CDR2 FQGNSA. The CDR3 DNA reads TGTGCCAGCAGCTTAGTTATGGGACAGGGAGGATACGAGCAGTACTTC. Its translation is CASSLVMGQGGYEQYF.

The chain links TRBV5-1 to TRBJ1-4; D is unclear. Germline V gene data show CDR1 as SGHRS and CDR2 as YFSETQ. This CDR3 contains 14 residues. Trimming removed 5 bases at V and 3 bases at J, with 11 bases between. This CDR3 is CASRPGHANEKLFF. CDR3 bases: TGCGCCAGCAGACCCGGGCATGCTAATGAAAAACTGTTTTTT.

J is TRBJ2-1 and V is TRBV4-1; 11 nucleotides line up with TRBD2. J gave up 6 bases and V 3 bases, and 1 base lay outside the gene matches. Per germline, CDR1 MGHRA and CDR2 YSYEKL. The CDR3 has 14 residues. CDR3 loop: CASSHTSGSNEQFF. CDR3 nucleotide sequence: TGCGCCAGCAGCCATACTAGCGGGAGCAATGAGCAGTTCTTC.

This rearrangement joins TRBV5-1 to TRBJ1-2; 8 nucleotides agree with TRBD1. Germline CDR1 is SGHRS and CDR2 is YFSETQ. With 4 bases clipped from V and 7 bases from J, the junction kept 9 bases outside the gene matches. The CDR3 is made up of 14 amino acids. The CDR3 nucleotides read TGCGCCAGCAGCCCGGACAGGGCTGGCGGTGGCTACACCTTC. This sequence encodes CASSPDRAGGGYTF.

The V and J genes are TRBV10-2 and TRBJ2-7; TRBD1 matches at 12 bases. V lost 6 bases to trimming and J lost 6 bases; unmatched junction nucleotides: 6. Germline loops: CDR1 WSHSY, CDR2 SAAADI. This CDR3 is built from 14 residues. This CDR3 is CASREGQGAFEQYF. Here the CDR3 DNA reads TGCGCCAGCAGGGAGGGACAGGGGGCTTTCGAGCAGTACTTC.

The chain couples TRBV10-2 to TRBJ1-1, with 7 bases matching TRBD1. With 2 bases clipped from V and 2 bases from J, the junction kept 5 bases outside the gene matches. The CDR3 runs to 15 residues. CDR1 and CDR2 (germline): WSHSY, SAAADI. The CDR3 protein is CASSENRDSNTEAFF. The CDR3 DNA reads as TGCGCCAGCAGTGAGAACCGGGACAGTAACACTGAAGCTTTCTTT.

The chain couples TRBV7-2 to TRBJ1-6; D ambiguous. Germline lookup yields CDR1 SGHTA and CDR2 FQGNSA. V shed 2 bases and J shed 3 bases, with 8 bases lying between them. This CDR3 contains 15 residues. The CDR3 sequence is CASSLFSNYNSPLHF. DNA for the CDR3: TGTGCCAGCAGCTTATTCAGCAACTATAATTCACCCCTCCACTTT.

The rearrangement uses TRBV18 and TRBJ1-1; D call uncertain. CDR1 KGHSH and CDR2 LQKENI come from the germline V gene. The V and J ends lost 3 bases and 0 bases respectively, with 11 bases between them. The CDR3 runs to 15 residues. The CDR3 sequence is CASSPLGQLNTEAFF. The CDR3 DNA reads TGTGCCAGCTCACCCCTAGGGCAGTTGAACACTGAAGCTTTCTTT.

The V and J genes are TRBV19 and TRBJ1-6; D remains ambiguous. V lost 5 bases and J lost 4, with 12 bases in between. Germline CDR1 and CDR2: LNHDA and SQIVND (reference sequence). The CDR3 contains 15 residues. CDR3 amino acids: CASSAEGSYNSPLHF. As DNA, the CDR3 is TGTGCCAGTAGTGCGGAGGGATCTTATAATTCACCCCTCCACTTT.

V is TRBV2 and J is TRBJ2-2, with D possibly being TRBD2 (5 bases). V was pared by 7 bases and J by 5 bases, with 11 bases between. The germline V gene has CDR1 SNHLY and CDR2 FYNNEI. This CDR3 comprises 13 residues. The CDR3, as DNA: TGTGCCAGCAAGGCGGAGGTAACCGGGGAGCTGTTTTTT. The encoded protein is CASKAEVTGELFF.

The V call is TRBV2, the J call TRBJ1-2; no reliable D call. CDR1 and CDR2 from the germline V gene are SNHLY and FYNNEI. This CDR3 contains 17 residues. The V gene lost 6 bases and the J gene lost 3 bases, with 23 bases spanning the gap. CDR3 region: CASRDPHAGLFYYGYTF. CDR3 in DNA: TGTGCCAGCAGGGACCCCCACGCAGGACTATTCTACTATGGCTACACCTTC.

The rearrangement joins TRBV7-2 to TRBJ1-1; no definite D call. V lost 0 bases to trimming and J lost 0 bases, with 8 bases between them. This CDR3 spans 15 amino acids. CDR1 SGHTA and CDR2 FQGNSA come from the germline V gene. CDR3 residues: CASSLAAPMNTEAFF. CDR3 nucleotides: TGTGCCAGCAGCTTAGCGGCACCTATGAACACTGAAGCTTTCTTT.

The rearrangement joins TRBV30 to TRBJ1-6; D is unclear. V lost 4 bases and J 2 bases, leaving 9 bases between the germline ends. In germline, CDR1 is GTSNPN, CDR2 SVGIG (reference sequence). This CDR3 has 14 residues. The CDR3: CAWKPPPYNSPLHF. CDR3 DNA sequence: TGTGCCTGGAAACCCCCCCCCTATAATTCACCCCTCCACTTT.

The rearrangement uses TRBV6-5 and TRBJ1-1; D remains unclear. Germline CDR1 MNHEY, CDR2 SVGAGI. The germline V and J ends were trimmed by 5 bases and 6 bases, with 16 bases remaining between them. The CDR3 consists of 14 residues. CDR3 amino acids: CASSRTPSEAEAFF. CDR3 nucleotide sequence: TGTGCCAGCAGTCGAACCCCGTCCGAGGCTGAAGCTTTCTTT.

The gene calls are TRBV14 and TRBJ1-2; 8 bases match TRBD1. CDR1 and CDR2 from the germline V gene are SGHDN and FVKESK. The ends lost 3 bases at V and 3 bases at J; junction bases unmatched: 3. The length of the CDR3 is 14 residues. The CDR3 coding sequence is TGTGCCAGCAGCCAGACAGGGGTCGACTATGGCTACACCTTC. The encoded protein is CASSQTGVDYGYTF.